The source of this T cell receptor (beta chain) is a study of T cells in Graves' hyperthyroidism and ophthalmopathy. The V end was cut by 4 bases, the J end by 8 bases, with 12 bases between. The germline V gene has CDR1 SEHNR and CDR2 FQNEAQ (reference sequence). The CDR3 is 13 residues long. The investigators amplified TCR beta CDR3 regions from RNA transcripts. Initially, a first-round RT-PCR of the TCR CDR3 employed the HTBI primer set. Using its own MiXCR run on the multiplex PCR reads, TCRdb lists one record per CDR3 protein. The table includes 500,000 or so distinct CDR3 sequences, under 20% detected once. The study based diagnoses on clinical symptoms, serum thyroxine and TRAb, thyroid ultrasound and orbital computed tomography. Note on this clonotype: Just one base apart from a much larger clone, this may be a read error. The conserved phenylalanine or tryptophan normally closing the CDR3 is absent here, so this likely arose from a read error.

What was sequenced was blood. This TCR derives from a woman aged 18-35 years with Graves' ophthalmopathy. J is TRBJ2-1 and V is TRBV7-9; D gene uncertain. Written as DNA, the CDR3 is TGTGCCAGCAGCTCAATTGCCCGGGATGAGCAGTTCTCC. Residues: CASSSIARDEQFS.